Below, 21 T cell receptor beta chains from the same sample are listed, as sequenced in a study of vaccination effects on CD4 cells after COVID-19. The assay was immunoSEQ multiplex PCR, and TCRdb's table has in-frame clones only and misses some. The data contain some 20,000 clones, less than 85% of them singletons. Antigen-specific CD4+ T cells were expanded (with viral peptide pools) by the ViraFEST assay ahead of sequencing. CD4+ T cell isolation took place after nine to eleven days of culture. These receptors lack a known antigen. The sample consisted of CD4+ T cells from PBMCs cultured with HCoV-229E spike peptides, taken before COVID-19 vaccination. Source of these receptors: a human donor who received a COVID-19 vaccine.

The rearrangement links TRBV2 to TRBJ1-1; 8 nucleotides align to TRBD1. V shed 6 bases, J shed 0 bases, and the junction held 3 bases outside the gene matches. This CDR3 region has 14 residues. Germline V gives CDR1 SNHLY, CDR2 FYNNEI. In nucleotides, the CDR3 is TGTGCCAGCAGCCAGGGGGCCCTGAACACTGAAGCTTTCTTT. Translating it yields CASSQGALNTEAFF.

As for this clone: A junction end diverges from the germline sequence, so it may reflect a read error. V usage is TRBV11-1 and J usage is TRBJ2-1; the match to TRBD1 covers 9 bases. The CDR3 extends over 15 amino acids. CDR1 is SGHAT and CDR2 is FQDESV in the germline V gene (reference sequence). The CDR3 sequence is CASTLTGTGHNEQFF. For the CDR3, the DNA is TGTGCCAGCACCTTAACCGGGACAGGGCACAATGAGCAGTTCTTC.

This clone has just a few counts. The chain employs TRBV29-1 and TRBJ1-1; no clear D. The V gene's germline CDR1 is SQVTM and CDR2 ANQGSEA. CDR3 length equals 13 residues. V lost 3 bases and J lost 0, with 8 bases in between. The CDR3 is CSVERSMNTEAFF. The CDR3 nucleotides read TGCAGCGTTGAGCGCAGCATGAACACTGAAGCTTTCTTT.

This chain uses TRBV10-3 with TRBJ2-5; no reliable D call. The V end lost 4 bases, the J end lost 2 bases, and 8 bases lay between the germline ends. This CDR3 region has 13 residues. Germline assignment: CDR1 ENHRY and CDR2 SYGVKD. The CDR3 protein is CAISGNSQETQYF. CDR3 coding DNA: TGTGCCATCAGTGGGAACAGTCAAGAGACCCAGTACTTC.

This clone appeared a few times. The chain employs TRBV14 and TRBJ1-2; D is unclear. Trimming shortened V by 3 bases and J by 2 bases, and 7 bases separated the two germline ends. This CDR3 has 13 amino acids. CDR1 and CDR2 from the germline V gene are SGHDN and FVKESK. The CDR3 bases are TGTGCCAGCAGCCAGTCCAGGAACTATGGCTACACCTTC. It codes for CASSQSRNYGYTF.

The chain is built from TRBV3-1 (or the pseudogene TRBV3-2) and TRBJ2-3, with 10 nucleotides matching TRBD2. Germline V gene lookup returns CDR1 LGHDT and CDR2 YNNKEL (reference sequence). The V segment lost 5 bases and the J segment 4 bases; nucleotides outside the gene matches: 6. The CDR3 loop spans 15 amino acids. CDR3 protein: CASSNQRGGADTQYF. Here the CDR3 DNA reads TGTGCCAGCAGCAACCAGCGGGGGGGCGCAGATACGCAGTATTTT.

The genes are TRBV4-1 and TRBJ1-4, with TRBD1 matching 7 bases. In germline, CDR1 is MGHRA, CDR2 YSYEKL. V lost 6 bases, J lost 1 base, and 5 bases stayed unmatched. The CDR3 extends over 15 amino acids. The CDR3 protein is CASRLDRVTNEKLFF. Written as DNA, the CDR3 is TGCGCCAGCAGGCTCGACAGGGTAACTAATGAAAAACTGTTTTTT.

This clone was detected only once. This chain connects TRBV19 to TRBJ2-3, with D unclear. This CDR3 has 13 amino acids. Trimming left V 10 bases short and J 0 bases short, with 11 bases between. CDR1 is LNHDA, CDR2 SQIVND, per germline (reference sequence). The DNA for the CDR3 is TGTGCCACTAAGTGGGCTAGCACAGATACGCAGTATTTT. This encodes CATKWASTDTQYF. Supplemented by reference TRBV19 and TRBJ2-3, the full variable domain reads DGGITQSPKYLFRKEGQNVTLSCEQNLNHDAMYWYRQDPGQGLRLIYYSQIVNDFQKGDIAEGYSVSREKKESFPLTVTSAQKNPTAFYLCATKWASTDTQYFGPGTRLTVL.

The rearrangement uses TRBV11-3 and TRBJ2-2; TRBD2 agrees at 8 bases. Germline V CDR1 and CDR2: SGHNT, YENEEA. This CDR3 is built from 19 residues. V was pared by 0 bases and J by 1 base, with 10 bases of the junction left unmatched. The CDR3 is CASSLERLATRQNTGELFF. The CDR3 DNA reads TGTGCCAGCAGCTTAGAGAGACTAGCGACCCGACAGAACACCGGGGAGCTGTTTTTT.

The V call is TRBV30, the J call TRBJ2-5, with unresolved D. V was trimmed by 2 bases and J by 3 bases, leaving 10 bases between them. Germline V gene sequence: CDR1 GTSNPN, CDR2 SVGIG (reference sequence). The CDR3 runs to 13 residues. The CDR3 protein is CAWSRQRKETQYF. CDR3 nucleotide sequence: TGTGCCTGGAGTCGGCAGAGGAAAGAGACCCAGTACTTC.

The chain couples TRBV27 to TRBJ2-2, with no clear D. The length of the CDR3 is 15 residues. The ends were cut back, 8 bases at V and 0 bases at J, with 13 bases in the middle. Germline V CDR1 and CDR2: MNHEY, SMNVEV (reference sequence). The CDR3 nucleotides read TGTGCCAGCGGTCCGGCCCTCGCGAACACCGGGGAGCTGTTTTTT. Translated, it gives CASGPALANTGELFF.

The rearrangement joins TRBV10-3 to TRBJ1-3; the match to TRBD1 covers 10 bases. Germline V gene sequence: CDR1 ENHRY, CDR2 SYGVKD. Unmatched junction bases numbered 13, after V lost 11 bases and J lost 0 bases. This CDR3 spans 17 amino acids. CDR3 residues: CAVQTGGLYNSGNTIYF. Written as DNA, the CDR3 is TGTGCCGTACAGACAGGGGGCCTTTACAACTCTGGAAACACCATATATTTT.

J is TRBJ2-1 and V is TRBV15; 10 bases fit TRBD2. Per germline, CDR1 LNHNV and CDR2 YYDKDF (reference sequence). The junction had 19 bases not matched to a gene; V was cut back by 5 bases and J by 9 bases. The length of the CDR3 is 18 residues. CDR3 in amino acids: CATSSRLASGRYGGEQFF. Written as DNA, the CDR3 is TGTGCCACCAGCTCCCGCCTTGCTAGCGGGAGATATGGTGGTGAGCAGTTCTTC.

The gene calls are TRBV19 and TRBJ1-5, with a tentative D call TRBD1 (6 bases). V was pared by 5 bases and J by 0 bases, with 11 bases between. Germline V CDR1 and CDR2: LNHDA, SQIVND (reference sequence). The CDR3 runs 15 residues. The CDR3 loop is CASSGQLYSNQPQHF. CDR3 bases: TGTGCCAGTAGTGGACAGCTCTATAGCAATCAGCCCCAGCATTTT.

The rearrangement uses TRBV28 and TRBJ2-7; 9 nucleotides agree with TRBD1. CDR1 is MDHEN and CDR2 is SYDVKM in the germline V gene. The CDR3 contains 14 residues. Trimming took 7 bases from V and 1 from J; bases not matched to a gene: 5. CDR3 loop: CASTSGTGSYEQYF. The CDR3 DNA follows: TGTGCCAGCACTTCTGGGACAGGGTCCTACGAGCAGTACTTC.

The V gene is TRBV21-1, the J gene TRBJ2-7; the DNA was not used to check the table's D call, TRBD2. TRBV21-1 is recorded as a pseudogene. The CDR3 totals 15 residues. The CDR3 region has the DNA TGTGCCAGCAGTAGGCTAGCGGGGATATCTGGCGAGCAGTACTTC. Translation gives CASSRLAGISGEQYF.

The chain is built from TRBV9 and TRBJ2-3; TRBD2 agrees at 10 bases. CDR3 length: 15 residues. Germline loops: CDR1 SGDLS, CDR2 YYNGEE. Germline trimming cut 2 bases from V and 7 bases from J; bases unmatched to any gene: 7. CDR3 nucleotide sequence: TGTGCCAGCAGCGTTAGCGGGGGGCGCTACAATACGCAGTATTTT. Its protein product is CASSVSGGRYNTQYF.

This clone has only one observation. This chain joins TRBV5-1 and TRBJ2-7; D is ambiguous. This CDR3 has 12 amino acids. In germline, CDR1 is SGHRS, CDR2 YFSETQ. Trimming removed 7 bases at V and 7 bases at J, with 15 bases between. CDR3 protein: CASHDNVREQYF. CDR3 nucleotide sequence: TGCGCCAGCCACGATAATGTACGGGAGCAGTACTTC.

V gene TRBV5-4 combines with J gene TRBJ2-3, with a tentative D call TRBD2 (5 bases). V was clipped by 1 base and J by 1 base, with 10 bases between them. Germline V gene data show CDR1 as SGHNT and CDR2 as YYREEE (reference sequence). The CDR3 is 15 residues long. The DNA of the CDR3 is TGTGCCAGCAGCTTGTCGATGGGAGGCACAGATACGCAGTATTTT. This codes for CASSLSMGGTDTQYF.

V usage is TRBV6-2 or TRBV6-3 and J usage is TRBJ2-5, with 7 nucleotides matching TRBD1. CDR1 and CDR2 (germline): MNHEY, SVGEGT. The CDR3 covers 13 residues. With 6 bases clipped from V and 5 bases from J, the junction kept 6 bases outside the gene matches. The CDR3 coding sequence is TGTGCCAGCAGCCAAATCAGGGGGGAGACCCAGTACTTC. This translates into CASSQIRGETQYF.

The chain joins TRBV9 to TRBJ2-2; tentatively, D is TRBD1 or TRBD2 (5 bases each). This CDR3 is built from 15 residues. Germline CDR1 reads SGDLS; CDR2 reads YYNGEE. Deletions cut 7 bases from V and 1 base from J, with 14 bases between. CDR3 sequence: CASSIGTVNTGELFF. Written as DNA, the CDR3 is TGTGCCAGCTCTATTGGGACGGTGAACACCGGGGAGCTGTTTTTT.